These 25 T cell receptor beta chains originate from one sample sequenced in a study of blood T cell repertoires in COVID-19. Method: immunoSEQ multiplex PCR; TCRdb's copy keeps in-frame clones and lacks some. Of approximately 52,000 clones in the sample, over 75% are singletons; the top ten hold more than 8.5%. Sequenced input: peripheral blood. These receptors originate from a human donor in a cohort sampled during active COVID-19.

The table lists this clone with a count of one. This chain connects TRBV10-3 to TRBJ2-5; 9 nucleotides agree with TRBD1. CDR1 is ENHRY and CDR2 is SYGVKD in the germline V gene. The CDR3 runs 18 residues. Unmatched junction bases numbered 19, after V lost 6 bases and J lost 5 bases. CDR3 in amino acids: CAISELLRDRVRNETQYF. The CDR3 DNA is TGTGCCATCAGCGAATTATTGCGGGACAGGGTGAGGAATGAGACCCAGTACTTC.

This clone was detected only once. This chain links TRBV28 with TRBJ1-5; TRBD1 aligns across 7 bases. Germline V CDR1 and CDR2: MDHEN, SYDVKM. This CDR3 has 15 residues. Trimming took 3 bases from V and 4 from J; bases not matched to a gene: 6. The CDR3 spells CASSFGDSLNQPQHF. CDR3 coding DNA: TGTGCCAGCAGTTTTGGGGACAGCTTAAATCAGCCCCAGCATTTT. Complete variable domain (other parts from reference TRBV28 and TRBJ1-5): DVKVTQSSRYLVKRTGEKVFLECVQDMDHENMFWYRQDPGLGLRLIYFSYDVKMKEKGDIPEGYSVSREKKERFSLILESASTNQTSMYLCASSFGDSLNQPQHFGDGTRLSIL.

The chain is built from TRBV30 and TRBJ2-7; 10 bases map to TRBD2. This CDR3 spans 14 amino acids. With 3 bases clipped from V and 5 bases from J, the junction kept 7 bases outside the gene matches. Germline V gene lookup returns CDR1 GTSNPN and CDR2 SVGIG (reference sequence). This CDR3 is CAWSDIAGGDEQYF. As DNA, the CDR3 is TGTGCCTGGAGCGACATAGCGGGAGGAGACGAGCAGTACTTC.

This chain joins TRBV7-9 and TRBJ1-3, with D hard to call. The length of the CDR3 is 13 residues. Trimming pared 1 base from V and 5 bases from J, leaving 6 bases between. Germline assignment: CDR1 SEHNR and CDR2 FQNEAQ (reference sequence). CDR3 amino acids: CASSLGSRNTIYF. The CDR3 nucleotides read TGTGCCAGCAGCTTAGGGAGCAGAAACACCATATATTTT.

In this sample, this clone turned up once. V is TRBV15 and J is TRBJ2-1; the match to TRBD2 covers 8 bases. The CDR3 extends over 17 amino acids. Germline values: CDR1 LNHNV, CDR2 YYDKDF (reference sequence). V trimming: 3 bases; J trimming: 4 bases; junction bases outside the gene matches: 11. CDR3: CATSSLSGSAPYNEQFF. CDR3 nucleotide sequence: TGTGCCACCAGCAGCTTAAGCGGGAGCGCACCTTACAATGAGCAGTTCTTC.

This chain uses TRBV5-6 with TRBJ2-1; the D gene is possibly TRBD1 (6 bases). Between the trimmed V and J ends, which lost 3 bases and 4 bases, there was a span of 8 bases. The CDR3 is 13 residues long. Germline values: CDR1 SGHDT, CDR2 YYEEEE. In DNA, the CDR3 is TGTGCCAGCAGCTGGCAGGGGTACAATGAGCAGTTCTTC. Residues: CASSWQGYNEQFF.

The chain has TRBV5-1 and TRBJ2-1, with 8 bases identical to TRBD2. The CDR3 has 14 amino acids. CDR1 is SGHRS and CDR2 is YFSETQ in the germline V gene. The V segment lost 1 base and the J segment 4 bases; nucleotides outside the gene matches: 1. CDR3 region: CASSLTSGYNEQFF. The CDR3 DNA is TGCGCCAGCAGCTTGACTAGCGGTTACAATGAGCAGTTCTTC.

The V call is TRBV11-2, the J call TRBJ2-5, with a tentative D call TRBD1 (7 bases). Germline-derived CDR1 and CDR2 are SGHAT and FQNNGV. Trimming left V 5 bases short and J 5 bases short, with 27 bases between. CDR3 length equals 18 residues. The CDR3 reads CASSPGPGGWQLAETQYF. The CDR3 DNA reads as TGTGCCAGCAGCCCCGGTCCAGGGGGATGGCAGCTAGCGGAGACCCAGTACTTC.

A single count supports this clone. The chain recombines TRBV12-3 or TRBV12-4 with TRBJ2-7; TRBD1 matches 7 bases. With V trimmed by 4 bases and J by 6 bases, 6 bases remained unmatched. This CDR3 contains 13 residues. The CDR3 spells CASSSDRSGEQYF. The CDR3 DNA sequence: TGTGCCAGCAGTTCGGACAGGAGCGGCGAGCAGTACTTC.

CDR3 region: CASRSPDQPQHF. In DNA form, the CDR3 reads TGTGCCAGCAGATCCCCAGATCAGCCCCAGCATTTT. The chain carries TRBV28 and TRBJ1-5; D gene uncertain. V was cut by 6 bases and J by 5 bases, with 8 bases left in between. CDR3 length: 12 residues. Germline CDR1 is MDHEN and CDR2 is SYDVKM.

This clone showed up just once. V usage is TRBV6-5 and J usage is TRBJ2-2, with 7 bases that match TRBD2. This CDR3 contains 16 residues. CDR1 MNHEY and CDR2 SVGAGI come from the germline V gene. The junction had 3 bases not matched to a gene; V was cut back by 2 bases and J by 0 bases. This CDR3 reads CASSYQSGTNTGELFF. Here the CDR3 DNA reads TGTGCCAGCAGTTACCAGAGCGGGACGAACACCGGGGAGCTGTTTTTT.

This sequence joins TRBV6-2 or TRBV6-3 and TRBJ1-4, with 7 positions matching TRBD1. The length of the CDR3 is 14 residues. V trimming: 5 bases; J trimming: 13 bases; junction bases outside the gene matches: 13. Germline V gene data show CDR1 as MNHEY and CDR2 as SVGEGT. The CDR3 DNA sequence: TGTGCCAGCAGTCTAAGACAGGGACGAAAGTCACTGTTTTTT. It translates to CASSLRQGRKSLFF.

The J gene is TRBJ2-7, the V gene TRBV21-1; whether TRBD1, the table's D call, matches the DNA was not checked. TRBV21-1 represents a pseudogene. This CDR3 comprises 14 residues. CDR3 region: CASSNYDRDHEQYF. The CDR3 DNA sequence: TGTGCCAGCAGCAATTATGACAGGGACCACGAGCAGTACTTC.

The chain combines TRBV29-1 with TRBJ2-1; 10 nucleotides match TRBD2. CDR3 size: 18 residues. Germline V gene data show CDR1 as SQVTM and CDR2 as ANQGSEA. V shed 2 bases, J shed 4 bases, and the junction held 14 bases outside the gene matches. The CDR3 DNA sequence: TGCAGCGTTGAACTAGCGGGAGCGAGGCGACGCACTTACAATGAGCAGTTCTTC. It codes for CSVELAGARRRTYNEQFF.

The CDR3 DNA is TGCGCCAGCAGGGGCCCGGGACAAAGAAGTGGGGAGCTGTTTTTT. Translating it yields CASRGPGQRSGELFF. The chain couples TRBV5-1 to TRBJ2-2; a weak D match, TRBD1 (6 bases). CDR3 length: 15 residues. V gave up 5 bases and J gave up 8 bases, with 19 bases separating them. Germline assignment: CDR1 SGHRS and CDR2 YFSETQ.

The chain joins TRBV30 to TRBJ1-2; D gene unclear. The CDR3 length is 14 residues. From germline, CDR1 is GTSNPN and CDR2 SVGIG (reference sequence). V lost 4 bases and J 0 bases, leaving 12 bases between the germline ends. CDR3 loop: CAWMERPSNYGYTF. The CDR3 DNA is TGTGCCTGGATGGAGCGCCCCTCTAACTATGGCTACACCTTC.

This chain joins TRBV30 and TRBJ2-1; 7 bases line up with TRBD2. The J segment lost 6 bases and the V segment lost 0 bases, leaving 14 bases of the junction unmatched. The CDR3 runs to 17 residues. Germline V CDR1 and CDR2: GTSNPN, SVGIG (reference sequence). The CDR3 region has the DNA TGTGCCTGGAGTGTACGGGTGACTAGCTTTGATTCCAATGAGCAGTTCTTC. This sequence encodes CAWSVRVTSFDSNEQFF.

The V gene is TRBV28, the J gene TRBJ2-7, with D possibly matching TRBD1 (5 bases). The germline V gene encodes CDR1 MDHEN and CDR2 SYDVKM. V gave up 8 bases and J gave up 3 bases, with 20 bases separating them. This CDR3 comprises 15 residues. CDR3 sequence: CASWPYRKPLYEQYF. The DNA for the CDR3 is TGTGCCAGCTGGCCCTACAGGAAACCCCTCTACGAGCAGTACTTC.

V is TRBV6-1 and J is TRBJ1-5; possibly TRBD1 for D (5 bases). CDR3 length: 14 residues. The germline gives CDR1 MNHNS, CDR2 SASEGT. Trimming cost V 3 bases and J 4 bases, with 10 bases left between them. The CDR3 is CASSESGWNQPQHF. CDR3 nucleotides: TGTGCCAGCAGTGAGTCAGGGTGGAATCAGCCCCAGCATTTT.

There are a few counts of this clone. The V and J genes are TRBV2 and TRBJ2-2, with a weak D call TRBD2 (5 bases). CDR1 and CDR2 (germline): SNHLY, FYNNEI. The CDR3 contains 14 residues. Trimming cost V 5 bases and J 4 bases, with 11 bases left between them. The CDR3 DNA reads TGTGCCAGCAGTAGGAGCGCGGGCACCGGGGAGCTGTTTTTT. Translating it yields CASSRSAGTGELFF.

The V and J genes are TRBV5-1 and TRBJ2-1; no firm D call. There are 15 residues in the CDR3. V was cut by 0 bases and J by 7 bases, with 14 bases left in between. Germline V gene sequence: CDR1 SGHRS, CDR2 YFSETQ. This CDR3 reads CASSLELAVPNEQFF. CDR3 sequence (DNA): TGCGCCAGCAGCTTGGAATTAGCTGTTCCGAATGAGCAGTTCTTC.

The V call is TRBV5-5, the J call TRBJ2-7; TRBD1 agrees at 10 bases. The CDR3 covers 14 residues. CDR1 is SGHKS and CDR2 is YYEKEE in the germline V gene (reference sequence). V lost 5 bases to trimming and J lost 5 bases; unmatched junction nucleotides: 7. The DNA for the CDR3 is TGTGCCAGCAGTTATGGGACAGGGGCCGACGAGCAGTACTTC. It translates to CASSYGTGADEQYF.

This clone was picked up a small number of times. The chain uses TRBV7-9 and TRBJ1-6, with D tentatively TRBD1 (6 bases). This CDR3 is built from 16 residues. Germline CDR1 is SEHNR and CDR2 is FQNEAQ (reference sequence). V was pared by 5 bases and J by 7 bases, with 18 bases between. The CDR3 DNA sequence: TGTGCCAGCAGCCTCCCCAACAGGGCGCAAAATTCACCCCTCCACTTT. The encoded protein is CASSLPNRAQNSPLHF.

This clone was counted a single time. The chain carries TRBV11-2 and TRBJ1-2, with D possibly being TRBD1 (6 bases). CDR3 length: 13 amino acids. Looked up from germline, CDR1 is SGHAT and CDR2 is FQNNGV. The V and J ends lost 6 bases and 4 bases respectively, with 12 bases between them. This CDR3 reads CASSVGQFYGYTF. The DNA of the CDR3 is TGTGCCAGCAGTGTCGGACAGTTCTATGGCTACACCTTC.

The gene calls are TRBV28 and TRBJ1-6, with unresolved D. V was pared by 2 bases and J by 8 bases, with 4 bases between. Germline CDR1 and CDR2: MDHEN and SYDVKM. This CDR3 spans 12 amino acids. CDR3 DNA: TGTGCCAGCAGTTTAGAGTATTCACCCCTCCACTTT. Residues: CASSLEYSPLHF.